Described below is a single TCR beta chain sequence and its context. The antigen remains unidentified. This sample was included in a study of T cell responses to AZD1222 COVID-19 vaccine. Whole-study findings and limits: Donors in the cohort were predominantly white British and more often female, and clonal diversity was possibly underestimated. Researchers took repertoire samples only after the peak T cell response had come.

Both about-4-week and about-12-week second-dose recipients were combined. Produced via immunoSEQ multiplex PCR; TCRdb's table is partial and in-frame only. The sample has roughly 140,000 clones, approximately 90% seen once. V lost 7 bases and J 5 bases, leaving 8 bases between the germline ends. The CDR3 consists of 11 residues. The germline CDR1 and CDR2 sequences are SNHLY and FYNNEI. The TCR sequence derives from an adult who received the AZD1222 COVID-19 vaccine. The chain recombines TRBV2 with TRBJ2-5; no definite D call. The sequences come from peripheral blood, collected 28 days after the second AZD1222 dose. Here the CDR3 reads CASTSMETQYF. The CDR3 region has the DNA TGTGCCAGCACTAGTATGGAGACCCAGTACTTC.